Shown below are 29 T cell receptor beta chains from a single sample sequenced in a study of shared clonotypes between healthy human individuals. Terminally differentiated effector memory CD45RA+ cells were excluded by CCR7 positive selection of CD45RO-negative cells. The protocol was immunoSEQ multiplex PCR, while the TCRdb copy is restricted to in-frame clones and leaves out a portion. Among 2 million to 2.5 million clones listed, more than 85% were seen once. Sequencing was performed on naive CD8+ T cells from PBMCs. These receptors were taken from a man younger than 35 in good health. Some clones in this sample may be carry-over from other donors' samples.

The CDR3 DNA is TGTGCCAGCAGCCCTCGGACTAGCGGACAAGCCCACAATGAGCAGTTCTTC. This encodes CASSPRTSGQAHNEQFF. The J gene is TRBJ2-1, the V gene TRBV11-3; 10 nucleotides match TRBD2. Germline CDR1 reads SGHNT; CDR2 reads YENEEA. The ends lost 5 bases at V and 5 bases at J; junction bases unmatched: 12. This CDR3 has 17 amino acids.

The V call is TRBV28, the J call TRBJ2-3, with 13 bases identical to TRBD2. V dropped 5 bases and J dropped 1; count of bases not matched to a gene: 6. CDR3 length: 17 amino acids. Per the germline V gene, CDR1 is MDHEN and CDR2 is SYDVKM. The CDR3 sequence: CASSPRGLAGGTDTQYF. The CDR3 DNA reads TGTGCCAGCAGTCCAAGAGGACTAGCGGGAGGCACAGATACGCAGTATTTT.

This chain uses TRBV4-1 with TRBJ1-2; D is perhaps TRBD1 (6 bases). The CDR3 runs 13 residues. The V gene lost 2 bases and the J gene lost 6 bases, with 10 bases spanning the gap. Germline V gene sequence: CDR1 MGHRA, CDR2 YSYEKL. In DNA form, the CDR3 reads TGCGCCAGCAGCCAACCACAGGGAGATGGCTACACCTTC. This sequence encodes CASSQPQGDGYTF.

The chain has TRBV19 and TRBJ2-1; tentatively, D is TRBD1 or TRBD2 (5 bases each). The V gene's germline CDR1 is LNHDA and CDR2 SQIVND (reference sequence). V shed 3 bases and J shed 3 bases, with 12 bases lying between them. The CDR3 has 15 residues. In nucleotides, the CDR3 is TGTGCCAGTAGTATGCGACCGGGGCACTACAATGAGCAGTTCTTC. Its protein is CASSMRPGHYNEQFF.

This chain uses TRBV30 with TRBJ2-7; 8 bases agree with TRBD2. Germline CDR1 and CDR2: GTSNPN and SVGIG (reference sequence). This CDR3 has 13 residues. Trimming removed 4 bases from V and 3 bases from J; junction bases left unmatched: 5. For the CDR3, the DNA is TGTGCCTGGATGGCAGCGGGGGACTACGAGCAGTACTTC. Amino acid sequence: CAWMAAGDYEQYF.

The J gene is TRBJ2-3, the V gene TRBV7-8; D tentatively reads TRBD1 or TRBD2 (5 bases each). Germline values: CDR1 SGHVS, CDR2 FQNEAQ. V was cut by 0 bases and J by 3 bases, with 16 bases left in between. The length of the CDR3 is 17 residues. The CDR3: CASSLAPWGTQTDTQYF. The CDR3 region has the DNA TGTGCCAGCAGCTTAGCTCCCTGGGGGACGCAGACAGATACGCAGTATTTT.

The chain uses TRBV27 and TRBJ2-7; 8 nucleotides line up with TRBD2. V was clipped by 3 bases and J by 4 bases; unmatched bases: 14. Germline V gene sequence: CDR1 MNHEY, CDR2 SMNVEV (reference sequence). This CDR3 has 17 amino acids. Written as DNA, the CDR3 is TGTGCCAGCAGTTTCGGGAGGGGTGAGGTTTTATCGTACGAGCAGTACTTC. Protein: CASSFGRGEVLSYEQYF.

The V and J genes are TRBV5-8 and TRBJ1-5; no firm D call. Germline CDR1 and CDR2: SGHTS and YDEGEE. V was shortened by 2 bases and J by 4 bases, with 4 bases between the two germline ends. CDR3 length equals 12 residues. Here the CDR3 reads CASSFANQPQHF. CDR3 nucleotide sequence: TGTGCCAGCAGCTTTGCAAATCAGCCCCAGCATTTT.

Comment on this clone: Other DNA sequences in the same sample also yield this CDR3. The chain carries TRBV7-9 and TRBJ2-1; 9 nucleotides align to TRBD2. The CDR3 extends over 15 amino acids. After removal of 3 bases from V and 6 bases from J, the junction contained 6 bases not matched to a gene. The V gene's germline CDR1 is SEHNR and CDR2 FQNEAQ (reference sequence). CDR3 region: CASSLAGGPGNEQFF. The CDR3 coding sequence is TGTGCCAGCAGCTTGGCGGGAGGGCCCGGCAATGAGCAGTTCTTC.

CDR3 bases: TGTGCCAGCAGCTTAATTTGTTGTGTGGTTTCCGAAGCTTTCTTT. It specifies CASSLICCVVSEAFF. The rearrangement links TRBV7-3 to TRBJ1-1, with D hard to call. V was cut by 1 base and J by 8 bases, with 17 bases left in between. The CDR3 spans 15 residues. CDR1 is SGHTA and CDR2 is FQGTGA in the germline V gene. Filled out from reference TRBV7-3 and TRBJ1-1, the complete variable domain reads GAGVSQTPSNKVTEKGKYVELRCDPISGHTALYWYRQSLGQGPEFLIYFQGTGAADDSGLPNDRFFAVRPEGSVSTLKIQRTERGDSAVYLCASSLICCVVSEAFFGQGTRLTVV.

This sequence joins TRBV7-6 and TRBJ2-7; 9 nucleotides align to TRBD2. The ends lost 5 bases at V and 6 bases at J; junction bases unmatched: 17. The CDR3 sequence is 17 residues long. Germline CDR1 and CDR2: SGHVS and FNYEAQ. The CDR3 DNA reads TGTGCCAGCAGCATCGCCCCGGGGGGAGCGGGAGGCTCCGAGCAGTACTTC. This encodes CASSIAPGGAGGSEQYF.

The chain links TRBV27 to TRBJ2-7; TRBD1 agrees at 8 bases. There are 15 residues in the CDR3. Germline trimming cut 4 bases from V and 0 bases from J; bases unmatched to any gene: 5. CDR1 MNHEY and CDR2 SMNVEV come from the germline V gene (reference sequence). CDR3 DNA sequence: TGTGCCAGCAGTTCGGGACAGGATTACTCCTACGAGCAGTACTTC. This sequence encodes CASSSGQDYSYEQYF.

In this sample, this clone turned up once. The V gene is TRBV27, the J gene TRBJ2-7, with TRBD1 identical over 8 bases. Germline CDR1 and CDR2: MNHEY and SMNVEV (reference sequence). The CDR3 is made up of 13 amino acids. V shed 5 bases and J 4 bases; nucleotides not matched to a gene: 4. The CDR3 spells CASSTGGIYEQYF. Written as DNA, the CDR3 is TGTGCCAGCAGTACAGGGGGGATTTACGAGCAGTACTTC.

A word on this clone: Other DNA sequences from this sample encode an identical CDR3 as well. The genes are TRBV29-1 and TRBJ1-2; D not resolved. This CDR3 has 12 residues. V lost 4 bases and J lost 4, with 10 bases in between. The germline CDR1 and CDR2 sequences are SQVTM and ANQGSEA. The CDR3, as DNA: TGCAGCGTTGCGGGCGGGATCTATGGCTACACCTTC. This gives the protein CSVAGGIYGYTF.

CDR3 coding DNA: TGTGCCAGCAGTTGGGCTACAGGGTCCTACGAGCAGTACTTC. This gives the protein CASSWATGSYEQYF. J is TRBJ2-7 and V is TRBV5-8, with D possibly being TRBD1 (6 bases). Trimming pared 5 bases from V and 1 base from J, leaving 13 bases between. Germline V CDR1 and CDR2: SGHTS, YDEGEE. The CDR3 is 14 amino acids.

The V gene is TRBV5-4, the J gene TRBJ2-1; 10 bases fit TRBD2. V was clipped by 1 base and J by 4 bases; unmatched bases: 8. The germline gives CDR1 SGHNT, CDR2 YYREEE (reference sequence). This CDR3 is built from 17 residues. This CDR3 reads CASSLWGLAPPYNEQFF. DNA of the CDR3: TGTGCCAGCAGCTTGTGGGGACTAGCGCCACCTTACAATGAGCAGTTCTTC.

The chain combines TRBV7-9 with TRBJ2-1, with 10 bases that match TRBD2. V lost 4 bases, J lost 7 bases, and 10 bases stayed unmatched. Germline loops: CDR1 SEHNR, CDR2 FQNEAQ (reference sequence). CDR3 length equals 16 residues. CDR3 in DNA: TGTGCCAGCAGCTCGAAGCCGGGACTAGCGCATAATGAGCAGTTCTTC. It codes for CASSSKPGLAHNEQFF.

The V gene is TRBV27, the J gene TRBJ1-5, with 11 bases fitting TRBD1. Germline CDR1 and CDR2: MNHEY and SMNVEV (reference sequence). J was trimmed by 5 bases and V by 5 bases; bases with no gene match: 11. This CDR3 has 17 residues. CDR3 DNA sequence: TGTGCCAGCAGTCCATTTCCTGGACAGGGGGCTTATCAGCCCCAGCATTTT. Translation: CASSPFPGQGAYQPQHF.

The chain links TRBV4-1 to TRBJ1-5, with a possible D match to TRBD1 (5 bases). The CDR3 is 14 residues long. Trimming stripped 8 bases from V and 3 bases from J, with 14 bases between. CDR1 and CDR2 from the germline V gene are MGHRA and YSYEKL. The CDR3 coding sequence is TGCGCCAGCGCCTGGGGGGTTCCCAATCAGCCCCAGCATTTT. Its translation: CASAWGVPNQPQHF.

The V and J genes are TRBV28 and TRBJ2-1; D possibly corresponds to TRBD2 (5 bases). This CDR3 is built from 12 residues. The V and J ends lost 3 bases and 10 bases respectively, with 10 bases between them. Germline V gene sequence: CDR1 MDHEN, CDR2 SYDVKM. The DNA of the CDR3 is TGTGCCAGCAGTTTTTTGAGGGAGGAGCAGTTCTTC. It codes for CASSFLREEQFF.

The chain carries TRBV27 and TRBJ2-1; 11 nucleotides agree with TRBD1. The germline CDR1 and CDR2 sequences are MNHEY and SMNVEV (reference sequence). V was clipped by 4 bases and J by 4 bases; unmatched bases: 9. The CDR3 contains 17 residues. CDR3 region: CASSYPPGQGAYNEQFF. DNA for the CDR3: TGTGCCAGCAGTTACCCACCCGGACAGGGGGCTTACAATGAGCAGTTCTTC.

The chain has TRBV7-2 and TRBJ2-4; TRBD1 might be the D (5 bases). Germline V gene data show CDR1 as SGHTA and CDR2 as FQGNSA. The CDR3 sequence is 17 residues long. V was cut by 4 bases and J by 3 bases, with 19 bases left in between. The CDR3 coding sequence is TGTGCCAGCAGCTCCGAAGCAGGGATAGGTTTCAAAAACATTCAGTACTTC. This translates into CASSSEAGIGFKNIQYF.

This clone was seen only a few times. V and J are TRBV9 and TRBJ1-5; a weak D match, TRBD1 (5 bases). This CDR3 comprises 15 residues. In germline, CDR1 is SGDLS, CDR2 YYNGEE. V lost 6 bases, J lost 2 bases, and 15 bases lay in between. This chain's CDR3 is CASNGGGGGNQPQHF. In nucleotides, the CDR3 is TGTGCCAGCAATGGCGGGGGAGGTGGCAATCAGCCCCAGCATTTT.

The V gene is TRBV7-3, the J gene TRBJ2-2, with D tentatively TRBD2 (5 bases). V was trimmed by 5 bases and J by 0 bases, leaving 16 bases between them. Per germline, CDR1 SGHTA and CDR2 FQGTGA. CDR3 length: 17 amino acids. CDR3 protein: CASSRGEGRANTGELFF. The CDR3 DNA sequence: TGTGCCAGCAGCCGGGGTGAAGGGCGGGCGAACACCGGGGAGCTGTTTTTT.

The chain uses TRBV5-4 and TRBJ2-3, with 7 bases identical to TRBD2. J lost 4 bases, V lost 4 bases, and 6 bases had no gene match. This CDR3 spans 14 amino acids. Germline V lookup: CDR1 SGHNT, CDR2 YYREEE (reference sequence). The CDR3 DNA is TGTGCCAGCAGCCCCAAGGGAGGGTCAGATACGCAGTATTTT. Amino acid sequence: CASSPKGGSDTQYF.

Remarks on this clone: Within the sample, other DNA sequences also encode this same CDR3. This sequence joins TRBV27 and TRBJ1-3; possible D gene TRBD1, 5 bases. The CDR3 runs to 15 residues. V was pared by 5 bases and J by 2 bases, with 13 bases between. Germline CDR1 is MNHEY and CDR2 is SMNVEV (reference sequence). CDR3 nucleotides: TGTGCCAGCAGTCTTCGGGGGACCGCTGGAAACACCATATATTTT. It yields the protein CASSLRGTAGNTIYF.

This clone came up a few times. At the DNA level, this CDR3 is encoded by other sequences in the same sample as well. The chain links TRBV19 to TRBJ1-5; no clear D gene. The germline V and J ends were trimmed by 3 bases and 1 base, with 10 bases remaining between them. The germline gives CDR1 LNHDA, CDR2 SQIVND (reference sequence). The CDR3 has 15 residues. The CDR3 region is CASSIGRGSNQPQHF. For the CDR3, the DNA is TGTGCCAGTAGTATCGGCCGAGGCAGCAATCAGCCCCAGCATTTT.

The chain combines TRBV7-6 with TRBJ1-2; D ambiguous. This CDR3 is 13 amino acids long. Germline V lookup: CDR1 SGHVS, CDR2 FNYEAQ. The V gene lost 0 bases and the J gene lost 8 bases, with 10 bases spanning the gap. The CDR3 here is CASSLAWDKGYTF. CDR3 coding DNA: TGTGCCAGCAGCTTAGCGTGGGATAAGGGCTACACCTTC. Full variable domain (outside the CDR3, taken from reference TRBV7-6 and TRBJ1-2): GAGVSQSPRYKVTKRGQDVALRCDPISGHVSLYWYRQALGQGPEFLTYFNYEAQQDKSGLPNDRFSAERPEGSISTLTIQRTEQRDSAMYRCASSLAWDKGYTFGSGTRLTVV.

The DNA for the CDR3 is TGTGCCAGCGGAAACTTAGGGACTAGCGGGAAAGGTGATACGCAGTATTTT. Protein: CASGNLGTSGKGDTQYF. The chain recombines TRBV27 with TRBJ2-3; 13 bases fit TRBD2. Germline V gives CDR1 MNHEY, CDR2 SMNVEV (reference sequence). This CDR3 is built from 17 residues. V shed 8 bases, J shed 6 bases, and the junction held 14 bases outside the gene matches.